This TCR beta chain came from a study of high-grade serous ovarian cancer treatment subgroups. TCRdb's table, derived via immunoSEQ multiplex PCR, lists solely in-frame clones and lacks some. The profile shows under 30,000 clones, around 80% of them singletons. Trimming pared 5 bases from V and 0 bases from J, leaving 10 bases between. In germline, CDR1 is MNHNS, CDR2 SASEGT. The CDR3 is made up of 15 amino acids. About this clone: Its matching antigen is unknown.

Tumor samples were obtained before definitive surgery or chemotherapy. General study results and limits: Tumors within one patient showed repertoire similarity of roughly 0.1 to 0.85. Bulk tumor TCR sequencing gave no spatial information. Higher neoantigen levels went with greater TCR clonal relatedness. CDR1 and CDR2 were left unanalyzed; analyses focused on CDR3.

Input material: tumor tissue. The clonotype originates from a human donor with high-grade serous ovarian cancer. The rearrangement joins TRBV6-1 to TRBJ1-4; a weak D match, TRBD1 (5 bases). CDR3 region: CASSTTGTTNEKLFF. CDR3 coding DNA: TGTGCCAGCAGTACTACAGGAACAACTAATGAAAAACTGTTTTTT.